The rows below give T cell receptor beta chains drawn from one sample of a study of Tregs in tolerant kidney transplant recipients. The antigens for these receptors are not known. Here immunoSEQ multiplex PCR was the method, and the copy in TCRdb shows in-frame clones only, minus some. The sample carries 30,000 or so clones, over 65% recorded once. The sample taken for sequencing was Tregs from blood cultured with allogeneic cells. These receptors all stem from a human donor in good health. Each CDR3 is given with its conserved first and last residue. A D gene is named only where the DNA matches it firmly. Expanded clones get a size class; other rows say once, few or many, or leave the size out.

v_gene: TRBV7-2
d_gene: TRBD2
abundance: few
j_gene: TRBJ2-7
len: 15
CDR3aa: CASSLAGTSTYEQYF
CDR3nt: TGTGCCAGCAGCTTAGCCGGGACTAGTACCTACGAGCAGTACTTC

v_gene: TRBV11-2
d_gene: NA
abundance: NA
j_gene: TRBJ2-3
len: 17
CDR3aa: CASRRDLAGRAVDTQYF
CDR3nt: TGTGCCAGCAGACGAGACCTAGCCGGGAGAGCGGTAGATACGCAGTATTTT

v_gene: TRBV28
d_gene: NA
abundance: medium-sized
j_gene: TRBJ1-2
len: 13
CDR3aa: CASSLGWGYGYTF
CDR3nt: TGTGCCAGCAGTTTGGGGTGGGGGTATGGCTACACCTTC

v_gene: TRBV15
d_gene: TRBD1
abundance: NA
j_gene: TRBJ2-2
len: 16
CDR3aa: CATSERQGAFIGELFF
CDR3nt: TGTGCCACCAGCGAGAGGCAGGGGGCGTTCATCGGGGAGCTGTTTTTT

v_gene: TRBV11-2
d_gene: NA
abundance: NA
j_gene: TRBJ1-1
len: 13
CDR3aa: CASSPSQGIEAFF
CDR3nt: TGTGCCAGCAGCCCCTCCCAGGGTATTGAAGCTTTCTTT

v_gene: TRBV4-2
d_gene: TRBD2
abundance: NA
j_gene: TRBJ2-2
len: 16
CDR3aa: CASSQGGLEDTGELFF
CDR3nt: TGTGCCAGCAGCCAAGGGGGACTAGAGGACACCGGGGAGCTGTTTTTT

v_gene: TRBV15
d_gene: NA
abundance: NA
j_gene: TRBJ1-3
len: 14
CDR3aa: CATRSGGLGNTIYF
CDR3nt: TGTGCCACCAGGTCGGGAGGATTAGGAAACACCATATATTTT

v_gene: TRBV19
d_gene: NA
abundance: NA
j_gene: TRBJ1-5
len: 15
CDR3aa: CASSIWDRGYQPQHF
CDR3nt: TGTGCCAGTAGTATTTGGGACCGGGGGTACCAGCCCCAGCATTTT

v_gene: TRBV27
d_gene: TRBD1
abundance: NA
j_gene: TRBJ2-3
len: 15
CDR3aa: CASSRDRVGTDTQYF
CDR3nt: TGTGCCAGCTCCAGGGACAGGGTAGGGACAGATACGCAGTATTTT

v_gene: TRBV11-2
d_gene: TRBD1
abundance: NA
j_gene: TRBJ1-1
len: 15
CDR3aa: CASSPRSGGNTEAFF
CDR3nt: TGTGCCAGCAGCCCACGGTCAGGGGGGAACACTGAAGCTTTCTTT

v_gene: TRBV7-3
d_gene: NA
abundance: NA
j_gene: TRBJ2-5
len: 13
CDR3aa: CASSRSVEETQYF
CDR3nt: TGTGCCAGCAGCCGCTCGGTAGAGGAGACCCAGTACTTC

v_gene: TRBV7-2
d_gene: TRBD2
abundance: NA
j_gene: TRBJ2-7
len: 16
CDR3aa: CASSLTSGSGTYEQYF
CDR3nt: TGTGCCAGCAGCTTGACTAGCGGGAGTGGTACTTACGAGCAGTACTTC

v_gene: TRBV6-1
d_gene: NA
abundance: NA
j_gene: TRBJ2-5
len: 13
CDR3aa: CASSQAIQETQYF
CDR3nt: TGTGCCAGCAGCCAAGCGATTCAAGAGACCCAGTACTTC

v_gene: TRBV5-4
d_gene: NA
abundance: NA
j_gene: TRBJ2-6
len: 15
CDR3aa: CASSPRRSGANVLTF
CDR3nt: TGTGCCAGCAGCCCGCGGAGGTCTGGGGCCAACGTCCTGACTTTC

v_gene: TRBV2
d_gene: TRBD2
abundance: NA
j_gene: TRBJ2-3
len: 14
CDR3aa: CASEFGLAADTQYF
CDR3nt: TGTGCCAGCGAGTTTGGACTAGCCGCAGATACGCAGTATTTT

v_gene: TRBV6-6
d_gene: NA
abundance: NA
j_gene: TRBJ1-2
len: 13
CDR3aa: CASSSDSRRGYTF
CDR3nt: TGTGCCAGCAGTTCGGACAGCCGGCGGGGCTACACCTTC

v_gene: TRBV7-2
d_gene: NA
abundance: few
j_gene: TRBJ1-1
len: 11
CDR3aa: CASSLGLKTFF
CDR3nt: TGTGCCAGCAGCTTGGGGTTAAAAACTTTCTTT

v_gene: TRBV10-2
d_gene: TRBD2
abundance: NA
j_gene: TRBJ2-4
len: 14
CDR3aa: CASTWTSGSNIQYF
CDR3nt: TGCGCCAGCACCTGGACTAGCGGGTCCAACATTCAGTACTTC

v_gene: TRBV2
d_gene: TRBD1
abundance: NA
j_gene: TRBJ2-5
len: 13
CDR3aa: CASNIPGGETQYF
CDR3nt: TGTGCCAGCAACATACCAGGGGGAGAGACCCAGTACTTC

v_gene: TRBV5-1
d_gene: NA
abundance: NA
j_gene: TRBJ2-5
len: 16
CDR3aa: CASSLDPSIGSETQYF
CDR3nt: TGCGCCAGCAGCTTAGACCCCTCGATTGGGTCGGAGACCCAGTACTTC

v_gene: TRBV5-4
d_gene: TRBD1
abundance: NA
j_gene: TRBJ2-3
len: 14
CDR3aa: CASSYAQGQHTQYF
CDR3nt: TGTGCCAGCAGCTATGCACAGGGGCAGCATACGCAGTATTTT

v_gene: TRBV30
d_gene: NA
abundance: NA
j_gene: TRBJ1-6
len: 13
CDR3aa: CAWTGPQSSPLHF
CDR3nt: TGTGCCTGGACAGGGCCTCAATCCTCACCCCTCCACTTT

v_gene: TRBV5-1
d_gene: NA
abundance: once
j_gene: TRBJ1-6
len: 13
CDR3aa: CASSDGDNSPLHF
CDR3nt: TGCGCCAGCAGTGACGGAGATAATTCACCCCTCCACTTT

v_gene: TRBV6-6
d_gene: NA
abundance: NA
j_gene: TRBJ1-1
len: 14
CDR3aa: CASSYGGRDTEAFF
CDR3nt: TGTGCCAGCAGTTACGGGGGTCGGGACACTGAAGCTTTCTTT

v_gene: TRBV30
d_gene: TRBD2
abundance: NA
j_gene: TRBJ2-7
len: 14
CDR3aa: CAWSRSSGAYEQYF
CDR3nt: TGTGCCTGGAGTAGGTCTAGCGGGGCCTACGAGCAGTACTTC

v_gene: TRBV6-6
d_gene: NA
abundance: NA
j_gene: TRBJ2-2
len: 13
CDR3aa: CASTRANTGELFF
CDR3nt: TGTGCCAGCACACGGGCGAACACCGGGGAGCTGTTTTTT

v_gene: TRBV2
d_gene: NA
abundance: once
j_gene: TRBJ1-5
len: 14
CDR3aa: CASRHGQSNQPQHF
CDR3nt: TGTGCCAGCAGACACGGACAGTCCAATCAGCCCCAGCATTTT

v_gene: TRBV4-2
d_gene: NA
abundance: few
j_gene: TRBJ1-1
len: 14
CDR3aa: CASSQDHPNTEAFF
CDR3nt: TGTGCCAGCAGCCAAGATCATCCGAACACTGAAGCTTTCTTT

v_gene: TRBV6-6
d_gene: NA
abundance: NA
j_gene: TRBJ1-5
len: 13
CDR3aa: CASSWPGNQPQHF
CDR3nt: TGTGCCAGCAGTTGGCCCGGAAATCAGCCCCAGCATTTT

v_gene: TRBV5-6
d_gene: TRBD1
abundance: NA
j_gene: TRBJ2-2
len: 16
CDR3aa: CASSLLGGGGTGELFF
CDR3nt: TGTGCCAGCAGCTTGTTAGGGGGCGGTGGCACCGGGGAGCTGTTTTTT

v_gene: TRBV29-1
d_gene: NA
abundance: NA
j_gene: TRBJ1-2
len: 15
CDR3aa: CSVEDRGRGRYGYTF
CDR3nt: TGCAGCGTTGAAGATCGGGGCAGGGGCCGCTATGGCTACACCTTC

v_gene: TRBV11-3
d_gene: NA
abundance: NA
j_gene: TRBJ2-1
len: 12
CDR3aa: CASSFGLVERFF
CDR3nt: TGTGCCAGCAGCTTCGGACTCGTCGAGCGGTTCTTC

v_gene: TRBV5-1
d_gene: TRBD1
abundance: NA
j_gene: TRBJ1-1
len: 14
CDR3aa: CASSLGQGVTEAFF
CDR3nt: TGCGCCAGCAGCTTGGGACAGGGAGTCACTGAAGCTTTCTTT

v_gene: TRBV30
d_gene: TRBD1
abundance: NA
j_gene: TRBJ1-6
len: 14
CDR3aa: CAWSRTGMDSPLHF
CDR3nt: TGTGCCTGGAGTAGGACAGGGATGGATTCACCCCTCCACTTT

v_gene: TRBV27
d_gene: NA
abundance: NA
j_gene: TRBJ1-6
len: 14
CDR3aa: CASSWAGRNSPLHF
CDR3nt: TGTGCCAGCAGTTGGGCAGGGCGGAATTCACCCCTCCACTTT

v_gene: TRBV5-1
d_gene: NA
abundance: once
j_gene: TRBJ2-7
len: 13
CDR3aa: CASSSGLTYEQYF
CDR3nt: TGCGCCAGCAGCTCCGGACTGACCTACGAGCAGTACTTC

v_gene: TRBV15
d_gene: TRBD2
abundance: few
j_gene: TRBJ2-5
len: 17
CDR3aa: CATSRAPSGRAQETQYF
CDR3nt: TGTGCCACCAGCAGAGCCCCTAGCGGGAGGGCCCAAGAGACCCAGTACTTC

v_gene: TRBV30
d_gene: NA
abundance: NA
j_gene: TRBJ1-3
len: 13
CDR3aa: CAYSREVGNTIYF
CDR3nt: TGTGCCTACTCTAGGGAGGTTGGAAACACCATATATTTT

v_gene: TRBV4-1
d_gene: TRBD1
abundance: few
j_gene: TRBJ1-5
len: 15
CDR3aa: CASSLQGVGGEPQHF
CDR3nt: TGCGCCAGCAGCCTTCAGGGGGTAGGCGGGGAGCCCCAGCATTTT

v_gene: TRBV5-4
d_gene: NA
abundance: NA
j_gene: TRBJ1-4
len: 13
CDR3aa: CASSFGLNEKLFF
CDR3nt: TGTGCCAGCAGCTTTGGTCTGAATGAAAAACTGTTTTTT

v_gene: TRBV10-3
d_gene: TRBD2
abundance: once
j_gene: TRBJ2-3
len: 19
CDR3aa: CATWGGPGLAGHGADTQYF
CDR3nt: TGTGCCACCTGGGGGGGACCGGGACTAGCGGGACACGGGGCAGATACGCAGTATTTT

v_gene: TRBV14
d_gene: NA
abundance: NA
j_gene: TRBJ2-3
len: 16
CDR3aa: CASSRRQLLYTDTQYF
CDR3nt: TGTGCCAGCAGCCGGCGACAATTATTATACACAGATACGCAGTATTTT

v_gene: TRBV5-5
d_gene: NA
abundance: NA
j_gene: TRBJ2-5
len: 18
CDR3aa: CASSLVPRARDIQETQYF
CDR3nt: TGTGCCAGCAGCTTGGTCCCCCGCGCCAGGGACATCCAAGAGACCCAGTACTTC

v_gene: TRBV9
d_gene: NA
abundance: NA
j_gene: TRBJ2-2
len: 16
CDR3aa: CASSVLASPGTGELFF
CDR3nt: TGTGCCAGCAGCGTACTGGCCTCCCCGGGCACCGGGGAGCTGTTTTTT

v_gene: TRBV6-1
d_gene: TRBD2
abundance: NA
j_gene: TRBJ2-7
len: 14
CDR3aa: CASGGLAGVGEQYF
CDR3nt: TGTGCCAGCGGGGGACTAGCGGGAGTCGGCGAGCAGTACTTC

v_gene: TRBV14
d_gene: TRBD2
abundance: NA
j_gene: TRBJ2-3
len: 18
CDR3aa: CASSQSTIAGGLTDTQYF
CDR3nt: TGTGCCAGCAGCCAATCCACGATAGCGGGGGGTCTCACAGATACGCAGTATTTT

v_gene: TRBV5-1
d_gene: TRBD2
abundance: NA
j_gene: TRBJ2-2
len: 16
CDR3aa: CASSSGGALNTGELFF
CDR3nt: TGCGCCAGCAGTTCCGGGGGGGCCTTGAACACCGGGGAGCTGTTTTTT